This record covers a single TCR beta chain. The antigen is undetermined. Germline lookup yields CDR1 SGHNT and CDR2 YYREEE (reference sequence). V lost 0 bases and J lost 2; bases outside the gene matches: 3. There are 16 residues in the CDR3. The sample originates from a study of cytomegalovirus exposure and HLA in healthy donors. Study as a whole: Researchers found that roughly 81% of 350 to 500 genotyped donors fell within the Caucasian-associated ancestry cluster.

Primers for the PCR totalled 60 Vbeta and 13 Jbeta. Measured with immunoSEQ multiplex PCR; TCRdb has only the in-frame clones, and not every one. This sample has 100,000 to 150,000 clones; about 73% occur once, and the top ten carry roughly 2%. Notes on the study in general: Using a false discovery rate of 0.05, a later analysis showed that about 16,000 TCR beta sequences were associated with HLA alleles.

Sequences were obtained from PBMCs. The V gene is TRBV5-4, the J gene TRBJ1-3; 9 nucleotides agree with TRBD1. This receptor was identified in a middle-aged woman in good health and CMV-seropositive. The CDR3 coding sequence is TGTGCCAGCAGCTTGGCGGGGACAGGGACTGGAAACACCATATATTTT. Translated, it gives CASSLAGTGTGNTIYF.